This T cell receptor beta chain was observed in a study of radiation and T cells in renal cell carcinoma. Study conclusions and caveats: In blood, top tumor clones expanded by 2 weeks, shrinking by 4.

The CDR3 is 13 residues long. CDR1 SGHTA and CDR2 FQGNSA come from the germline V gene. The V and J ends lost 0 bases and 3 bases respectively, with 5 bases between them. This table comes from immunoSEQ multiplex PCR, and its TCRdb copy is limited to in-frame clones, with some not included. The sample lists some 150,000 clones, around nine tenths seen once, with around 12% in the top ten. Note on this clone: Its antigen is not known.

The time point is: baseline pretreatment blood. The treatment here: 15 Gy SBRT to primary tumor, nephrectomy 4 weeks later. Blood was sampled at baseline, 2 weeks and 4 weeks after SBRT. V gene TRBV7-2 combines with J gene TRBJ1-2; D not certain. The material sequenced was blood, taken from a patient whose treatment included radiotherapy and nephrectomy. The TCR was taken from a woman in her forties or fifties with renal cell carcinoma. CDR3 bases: TGTGCCAGCAGCTTAGCCCAGCACTATGGCTACACCTTC. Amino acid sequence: CASSLAQHYGYTF.